These 2 T cell receptor beta chains share one sample of origin, sequenced in a study of blood T cell repertoires in COVID-19. The protocol was immunoSEQ multiplex PCR, while the TCRdb copy is restricted to in-frame clones and leaves out a portion. The sample has just over 150,000 clones, approximately 80% seen once; the top ten hold 20% to 25%. Sequencing was performed on peripheral blood. The source of these receptors is an elderly woman with acute or convalescent COVID-19.

This chain connects TRBV19 to TRBJ1-6; D is unclear. Trimming shortened V by 9 bases and J by 9 bases, and 9 bases separated the two germline ends. Germline CDR1 is LNHDA and CDR2 is SQIVND (reference sequence). The length of the CDR3 is 11 residues. The CDR3 DNA reads as TGTGCCAGCGGAGGAGGTTCACCCCTCCACTTT. The encoded protein is CASGGGSPLHF.

This chain joins TRBV24-1 and TRBJ1-2, with unresolved D. The V end was cut by 7 bases, the J end by 4 bases, with 12 bases between. This CDR3 comprises 13 residues. Per the germline V gene, CDR1 is KGHDR and CDR2 is SFDVKD. CDR3 nucleotides: TGTGCCACCAGCGACCAGGACTTCTATGGCTACACCTTC. Translated, it gives CATSDQDFYGYTF.